This TCR beta chain was retrieved from a study of blood T cell repertoires in COVID-19. Looking at the study overall: There were acute and convalescent COVID-19 samples, and they came from the United States, Italy and Spain. From T cells, B-cell-depleted T cells, or PBMCs came the material, which was cDNA or gDNA.

In germline, CDR1 is KGHSH, CDR2 LQKENI. This CDR3 is built from 14 residues. The V and J ends lost 1 base and 8 bases respectively, with 12 bases between them. In the original processing: Reference gene primer amplification yielded estimated nucleated cell counts. Assay: immunoSEQ multiplex PCR; the TCRdb copy retains only in-frame clones and omits some. The DNA gave D and trimming, while V, J and clone size come from that table. The profile covers roughly 250,000 clones, with around 89% appearing a single time and roughly 0.8% taken by the ten largest. This receptor was taken from a man under 40 with acute or convalescent COVID-19. Sequenced: peripheral blood. The V call is TRBV18, the J call TRBJ2-1; a possible D gene is TRBD1 (5 bases). The CDR3 region has the DNA TGTGCCAGCTCACCACAAAAGGGGCCCGATGAGCAGTTCTTC. This encodes CASSPQKGPDEQFF. Variable domain in full (rest from reference TRBV18 and TRBJ2-1): NAGVMQNPRHLVRRRGQEARLRCSPMKGHSHVYWYRQLPEEGLKFMVYLQKENIIDESGMPKERFSAEFPKEGPSILRIQQVVRGDSAAYFCASSPQKGPDEQFFGPGTRLTVL.